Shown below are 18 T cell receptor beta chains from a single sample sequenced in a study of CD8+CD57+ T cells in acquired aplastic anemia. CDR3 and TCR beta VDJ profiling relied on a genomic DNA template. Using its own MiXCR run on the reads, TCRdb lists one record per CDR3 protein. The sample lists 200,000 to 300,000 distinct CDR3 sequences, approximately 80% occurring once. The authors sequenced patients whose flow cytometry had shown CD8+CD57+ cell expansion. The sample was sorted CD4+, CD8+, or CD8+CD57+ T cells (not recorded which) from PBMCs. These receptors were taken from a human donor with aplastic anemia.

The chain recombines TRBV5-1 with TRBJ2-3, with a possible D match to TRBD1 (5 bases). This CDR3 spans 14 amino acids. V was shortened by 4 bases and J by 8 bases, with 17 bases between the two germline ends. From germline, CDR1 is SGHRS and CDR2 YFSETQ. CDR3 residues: CASSVDSIHTTQYF. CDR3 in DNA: TGCGCCAGCAGCGTTGACAGCATCCACACTACGCAGTATTTT. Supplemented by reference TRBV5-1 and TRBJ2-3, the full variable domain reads KAGVTQTPRYLIKTRGQQVTLSCSPISGHRSVSWYQQTPGQGLQFLFEYFSETQRNKGNFPGRFSGRQFSNSRSEMNVSTLELGDSALYLCASSVDSIHTTQYFGPGTRLTVL.

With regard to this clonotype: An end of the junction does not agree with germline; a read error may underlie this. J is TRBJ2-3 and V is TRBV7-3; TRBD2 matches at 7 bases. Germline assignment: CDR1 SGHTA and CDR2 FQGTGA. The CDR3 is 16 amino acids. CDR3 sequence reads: CASSGGRENHADTQYF. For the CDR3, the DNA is TGTGCCAGCAGTGGCGGGAGAGAGAATCACGCAGATACTCAGTATTTT.

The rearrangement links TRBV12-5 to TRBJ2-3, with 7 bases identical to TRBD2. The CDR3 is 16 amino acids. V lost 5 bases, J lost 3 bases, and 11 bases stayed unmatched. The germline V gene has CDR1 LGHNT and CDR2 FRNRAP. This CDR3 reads CASGSGVGSRTDTQYF. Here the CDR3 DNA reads TGTGCTAGTGGTAGCGGGGTTGGGTCTCGGACAGATACGCAGTATTTT. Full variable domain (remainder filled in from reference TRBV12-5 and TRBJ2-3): DARVTQTPRHKVTEMGQEVTMRCQPILGHNTVFWYRQTMMQGLELLAYFRNRAPLDDSGMPKDRFSAEMPDATLATLKIQPSEPRDSAVYFCASGSGVGSRTDTQYFGPGTRLTVL.

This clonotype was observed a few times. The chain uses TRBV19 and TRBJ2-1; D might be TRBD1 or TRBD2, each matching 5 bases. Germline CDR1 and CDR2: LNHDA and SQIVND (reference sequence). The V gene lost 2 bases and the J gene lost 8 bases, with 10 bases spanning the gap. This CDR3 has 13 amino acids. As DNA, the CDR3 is TGTGCCAGTAGTATACTGGGGGTCGATGAGCAGTTCTTC. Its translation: CASSILGVDEQFF.

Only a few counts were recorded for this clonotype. The CDR3 is CASVRGANVLTF. DNA for the CDR3: TGTGCCAGCGTGCGCGGGGCCAACGTCCTGACTTTC. The genes are TRBV10-3 and TRBJ2-6; unclear D gene. The CDR3 runs 12 residues. V was cut by 10 bases and J by 4 bases, with 8 bases left in between. Germline assignment: CDR1 ENHRY and CDR2 SYGVKD.

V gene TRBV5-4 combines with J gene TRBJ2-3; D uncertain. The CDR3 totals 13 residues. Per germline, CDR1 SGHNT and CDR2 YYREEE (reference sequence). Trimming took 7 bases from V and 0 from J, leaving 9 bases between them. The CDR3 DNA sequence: TGTGCCAGCGGCGTTGCTAGCACAGATACGCAGTATTTT. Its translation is CASGVASTDTQYF.

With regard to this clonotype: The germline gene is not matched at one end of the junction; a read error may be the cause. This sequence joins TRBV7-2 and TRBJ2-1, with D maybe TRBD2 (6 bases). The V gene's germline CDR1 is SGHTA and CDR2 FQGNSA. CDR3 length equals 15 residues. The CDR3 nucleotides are TGTGCCAGCAGCTTAGCGGGAGGTGCCGATAATCAGCAGTTATTC. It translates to CASSLAGGADNQQLF.

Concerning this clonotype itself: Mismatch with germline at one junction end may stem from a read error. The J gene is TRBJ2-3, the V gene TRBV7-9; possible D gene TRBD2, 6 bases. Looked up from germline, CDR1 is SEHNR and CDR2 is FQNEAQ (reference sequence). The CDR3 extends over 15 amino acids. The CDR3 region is CASSFGQGLTDTQYF. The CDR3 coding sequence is TGTGCCAGCAGCTTCGGGCAGGGACTCACAGATACGCAGTACTTT.

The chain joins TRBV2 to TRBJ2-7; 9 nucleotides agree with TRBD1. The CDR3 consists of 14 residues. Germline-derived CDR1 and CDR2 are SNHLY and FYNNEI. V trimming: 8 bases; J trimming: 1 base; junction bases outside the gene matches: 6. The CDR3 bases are TGTGCCAGCGACGGAGGGACAGGGTCCTACGAGCAGTACTTC. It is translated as CASDGGTGSYEQYF.

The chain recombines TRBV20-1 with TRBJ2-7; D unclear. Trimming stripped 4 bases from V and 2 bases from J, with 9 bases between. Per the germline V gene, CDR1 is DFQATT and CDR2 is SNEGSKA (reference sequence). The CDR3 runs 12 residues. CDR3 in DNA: TGCAGTGCTAACTCGCAGGCCTACGAGCAGTACTTC. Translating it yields CSANSQAYEQYF.

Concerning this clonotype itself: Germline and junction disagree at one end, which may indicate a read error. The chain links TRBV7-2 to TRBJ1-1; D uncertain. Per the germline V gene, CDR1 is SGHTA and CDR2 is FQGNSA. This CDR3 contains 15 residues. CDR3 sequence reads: CASSLDLGGDTEDFF. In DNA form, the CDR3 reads TGTGCCAGCAGCTTAGATCTGGGAGGCGATACTGAAGATTTCTTT.

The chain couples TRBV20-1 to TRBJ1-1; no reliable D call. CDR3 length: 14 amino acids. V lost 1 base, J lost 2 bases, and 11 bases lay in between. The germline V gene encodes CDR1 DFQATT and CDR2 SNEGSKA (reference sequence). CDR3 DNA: TGCAGTGCTAGAGCAAATCAGGCAAACACTGAAGCTTTCTTT. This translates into CSARANQANTEAFF.

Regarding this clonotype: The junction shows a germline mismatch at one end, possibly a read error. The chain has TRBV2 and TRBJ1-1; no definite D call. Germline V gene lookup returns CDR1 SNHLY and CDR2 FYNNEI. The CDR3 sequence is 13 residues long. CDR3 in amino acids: CASSSTEDAEAYF. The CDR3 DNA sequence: TGTGCCAGCAGCTCCACCGAGGACGCTGAAGCTTACTTT.

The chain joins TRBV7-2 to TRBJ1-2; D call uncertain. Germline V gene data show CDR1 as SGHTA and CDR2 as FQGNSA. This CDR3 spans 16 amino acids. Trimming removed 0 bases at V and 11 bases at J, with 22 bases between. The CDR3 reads CASSLAGDPDIHDYTF. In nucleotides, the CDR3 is TGTGCCAGCAGCTTAGCGGGAGATCCCGACATACATGATTACACCTTC. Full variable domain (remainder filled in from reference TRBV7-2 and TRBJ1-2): GAGVSQSPSNKVTEKGKDVELRCDPISGHTALYWYRQSLGQGLEFLIYFQGNSAPDKSGLPSDRFSAERTGGSVSTLTIQRTQQEDSAVYLCASSLAGDPDIHDYTFGSGTRLTVV.

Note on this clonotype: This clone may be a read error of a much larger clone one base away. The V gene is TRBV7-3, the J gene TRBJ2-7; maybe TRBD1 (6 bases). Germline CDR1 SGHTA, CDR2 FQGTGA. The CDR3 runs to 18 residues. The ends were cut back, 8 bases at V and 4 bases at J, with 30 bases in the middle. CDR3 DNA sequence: TGTGCCAGCTCAAGACAGGCCAACGCCGTTGCACACTCATACGAGCAGTACGTC. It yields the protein CASSRQANAVAHSYEQYV.

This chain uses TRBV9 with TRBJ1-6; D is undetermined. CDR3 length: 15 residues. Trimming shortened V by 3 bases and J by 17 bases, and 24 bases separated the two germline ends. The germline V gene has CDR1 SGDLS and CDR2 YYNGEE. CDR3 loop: CASSADSYKNTEVHF. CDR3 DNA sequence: TGTGCCAGCAGCGCCGACTCTTACAAGAACACTGAAGTCCACTTT.

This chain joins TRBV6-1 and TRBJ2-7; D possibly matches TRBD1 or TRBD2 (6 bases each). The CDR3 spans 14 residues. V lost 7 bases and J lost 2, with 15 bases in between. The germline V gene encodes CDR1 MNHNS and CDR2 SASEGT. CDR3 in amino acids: CASKCAGEAYEQYF. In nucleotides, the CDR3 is TGTGCCAGCAAGTGTGCAGGGGAGGCCTACGAGCAGTACTTC.

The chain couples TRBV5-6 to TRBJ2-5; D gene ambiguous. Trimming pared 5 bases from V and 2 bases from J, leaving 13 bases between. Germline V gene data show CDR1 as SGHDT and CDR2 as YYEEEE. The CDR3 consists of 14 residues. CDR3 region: CASRWVSEQETQYF. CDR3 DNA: TGTGCCAGCAGATGGGTGTCAGAGCAAGAGACCCAGTACTTC.